The 20 T cell receptor beta chains reported below all come from one sample, sequenced in a study of T-cell memory formation after mild COVID-19. TCRdb reprocessed the 5' RACE reads via MiXCR and lists one record per CDR3 protein. The sample consists of around 310,000 distinct CDR3 sequences, 20% to 25% of them appearing once. Sequenced material: PBMCs or a T cell subset sorted from them (not recorded which). The receptors stem from a man younger than 30 who had mild COVID-19 (a few samples of this study predate the infection). Cell type and time point are not known.

This clonotype was detected a few times. CDR3 region: CASNHPLGYGPGELFF. CDR3 coding DNA: TGTGCCAGCAACCACCCCCTGGGGTACGGGCCCGGGGAGCTGTTTTTT. The chain is built from TRBV7-9 and TRBJ2-2; D is undetermined. V was trimmed by 7 bases and J by 6 bases, leaving 21 bases between them. The CDR3 loop spans 16 amino acids. Germline V CDR1 and CDR2: SEHNR, FQNEAQ (reference sequence). Variable domain in full (rest from reference TRBV7-9 and TRBJ2-2): DTGVSQNPRHKITKRGQNVTFRCDPISEHNRLYWYRQTLGQGPEFLTYFQNEAQLEKSRLLSDRFSAERPKGSFSTLEIQRTEQGDSAMYLCASNHPLGYGPGELFFGEGSRLTVL.

The CDR3 protein is CASSPGLAGLQETQYF. In DNA form, the CDR3 reads TGTGCCAGCAGTCCCGGGCTAGCGGGGCTCCAAGAGACCCAGTACTTC. The rearrangement links TRBV6-5 to TRBJ2-5; 9 bases line up with TRBD2. Germline lookup yields CDR1 MNHEY and CDR2 SVGAGI. With 5 bases clipped from V and 1 base from J, the junction kept 8 bases outside the gene matches. The CDR3 is made up of 16 amino acids.

This clonotype appeared many times. The chain carries TRBV7-2 and TRBJ2-5, with TRBD2 as a possible D gene (5 bases). The CDR3 sequence is 12 residues long. Trimming cost V 3 bases and J 4 bases, with 6 bases left between them. Germline lookup yields CDR1 SGHTA and CDR2 FQGNSA. In nucleotides, the CDR3 is TGTGCCAGCAGCTTGGGGAGAGAGACCCAGTACTTC. Its protein product is CASSLGRETQYF.

The CDR3, as DNA: TGTGCCAGCACAAGGACAGGGACTGAAGCTTTCTTT. The encoded protein is CASTRTGTEAFF. V and J are TRBV2 and TRBJ1-1; 8 bases map to TRBD1. There are 12 residues in the CDR3. The germline CDR1 and CDR2 sequences are SNHLY and FYNNEI. V lost 7 bases to trimming and J lost 5 bases; unmatched junction nucleotides: 3.

This clonotype was observed a few times. The chain recombines TRBV5-4 with TRBJ1-1; the D gene is possibly TRBD1 (5 bases). V was trimmed by 3 bases and J by 2 bases, leaving 14 bases between them. Germline CDR1 is SGHNT and CDR2 is YYREEE (reference sequence). The CDR3 is 15 amino acids. For the CDR3, the DNA is TGTGCCAGCAGCTCGTGGGGACTTGGAAACACTGAAGCTTTCTTT. As protein: CASSSWGLGNTEAFF.

This clonotype has only a few counts. The rearrangement links TRBV7-8 to TRBJ2-1, with a tentative D call TRBD1 (7 bases). The ends were cut back, 0 bases at V and 3 bases at J, with 15 bases in the middle. The germline gives CDR1 SGHVS, CDR2 FQNEAQ. The CDR3 is 17 amino acids. Here the CDR3 DNA reads TGTGCCAGCAGCTTAGCCTCGGGGGACAGATTCTACAATGAGCAGTTCTTC. Translating gives CASSLASGDRFYNEQFF.

This clonotype was detected only a few times. The gene calls are TRBV7-8 and TRBJ2-7; 11 bases line up with TRBD2. Germline V gene sequence: CDR1 SGHVS, CDR2 FQNEAQ. This CDR3 is built from 15 residues. V shed 5 bases, J shed 1 base, and the junction held 4 bases outside the gene matches. As DNA, the CDR3 is TGTGCCAGCAGCCGAACTAGCGGGGGATCCTACGAGCAGTACGTC. This codes for CASSRTSGGSYEQYV.

The chain employs TRBV4-1 and TRBJ2-7; unclear D gene. Germline V CDR1 and CDR2: MGHRA, YSYEKL. The CDR3 is 14 amino acids. The V end lost 4 bases, the J end lost 2 bases, and 12 bases lay between the germline ends. DNA for the CDR3: TGCGCCAGCAGCCGAGCCCAAGGTCCCTACGAGCAGTACTTC. Protein sequence: CASSRAQGPYEQYF.

The CDR3 loop reads CASSPHRRQPQHF. DNA for the CDR3: TGTGCCAGCAGCCCGCACAGGAGACAGCCCCAGCATTTT. The chain uses TRBV7-2 and TRBJ1-5; a weak D match, TRBD1 (5 bases). Germline V gene lookup returns CDR1 SGHTA and CDR2 FQGNSA. Deletions cut 5 bases from V and 7 bases from J, with 12 bases between. There are 13 residues in the CDR3.

The chain has TRBV5-1 and TRBJ2-7; D is tentatively TRBD1 or TRBD2 (5 bases each). Germline-derived CDR1 and CDR2 are SGHRS and YFSETQ. Trimming removed 4 bases from V and 2 bases from J, with 13 bases in between. CDR3 length: 14 residues. This CDR3 is CASSLGTFTYEQYF. CDR3 DNA: TGCGCCAGCAGCCTCGGGACGTTTACCTACGAGCAGTACTTC. The variable domain in full, completed from reference TRBV5-1 and TRBJ2-7, reads KAGVTQTPRYLIKTRGQQVTLSCSPISGHRSVSWYQQTPGQGLQFLFEYFSETQRNKGNFPGRFSGRQFSNSRSEMNVSTLELGDSALYLCASSLGTFTYEQYFGPGTRLTVT.

The table lists this clonotype with a few counts. V is TRBV6-5 and J is TRBJ2-5, with a tentative D call TRBD2 (5 bases). CDR3 length: 14 amino acids. Germline CDR1 is MNHEY and CDR2 is SVGAGI. Between the trimmed V and J ends, which lost 4 bases and 5 bases, there was a span of 14 bases. The CDR3 DNA reads TGTGCCAGCAGTTCGGACTCCTCCTCGGAGACCCAGTACTTC. Translation gives CASSSDSSSETQYF.

This clonotype was observed a few times. V is TRBV6-2 or TRBV6-3 and J is TRBJ1-1; D remains unclear. Trimming cost V 5 bases and J 5 bases, with 12 bases left between them. The germline CDR1 and CDR2 sequences are MNHEY and SVGEGT. The CDR3 is made up of 13 amino acids. The CDR3 sequence: CASSSGQETEAFF. Here the CDR3 DNA reads TGTGCCAGCAGTAGCGGCCAGGAGACTGAAGCTTTCTTT.

This clonotype was picked up a small number of times. The rearrangement uses TRBV28 and TRBJ1-3, with no clear D. The CDR3 contains 11 residues. Germline values: CDR1 MDHEN, CDR2 SYDVKM. V was clipped by 6 bases and J by 4 bases, with 4 bases between them. CDR3 nucleotides: TGTGCCAGCAGCCAAGGAAACACCATATATTTT. It is translated as CASSQGNTIYF.

The chain is built from TRBV7-3 and TRBJ2-1, with D hard to call. The CDR3 runs to 14 residues. Trimming took 2 bases from V and 8 from J, leaving 13 bases between them. Looked up from germline, CDR1 is SGHTA and CDR2 is FQGTGA. DNA of the CDR3: TGTGCCAGCAGCTTATCGCCCACCCTGGATGAGCAGTTCTTC. Protein product: CASSLSPTLDEQFF.

Remarks on this clonotype: The junction and the germline gene differ at one end; a read error may be behind it. The J gene is TRBJ1-5, the V gene TRBV20-1; 9 positions agree with TRBD1. CDR3 length: 14 residues. The germline V gene encodes CDR1 DFQATT and CDR2 SNEGSKA (reference sequence). The CDR3 DNA sequence: TGCAGTGCACCGACAGGGGGAGGCAATCAGCCACAGCATTTT. This sequence encodes CSAPTGGGNQPQHF.

This clonotype was detected only a few times. The chain has TRBV20-1 and TRBJ2-1; TRBD2 aligns across 13 bases. The V gene's germline CDR1 is DFQATT and CDR2 SNEGSKA (reference sequence). The CDR3 extends over 17 amino acids. The V segment lost 6 bases and the J segment 1 base; nucleotides outside the gene matches: 9. The CDR3 bases are TGCAGTGCCCGTACTAGCGGGGGGGCCCGGTCCTACAATGAGCAGTTCTTC. This codes for CSARTSGGARSYNEQFF.

This clonotype was counted a few times. The genes are TRBV4-3 and TRBJ2-3; D is unclear. V lost 0 bases to trimming and J lost 1 base, with 5 bases between them. The CDR3 spans 14 residues. The germline V gene has CDR1 LGHNA and CDR2 YSLEER. As DNA, the CDR3 is TGCGCCAGCAGCCAAGATTTGGGCACAGATACGCAGTATTTT. Its protein is CASSQDLGTDTQYF.

This rearrangement joins TRBV15 to TRBJ1-2, with D uncertain. Germline lookup yields CDR1 LNHNV and CDR2 YYDKDF (reference sequence). The CDR3 consists of 14 residues. Trimming shortened V by 0 bases and J by 3 bases, and 8 bases separated the two germline ends. CDR3 amino acids: CATSRDPGDYGYTF. The DNA of the CDR3 is TGTGCCACCAGCAGAGATCCTGGGGACTATGGCTACACCTTC.

This clonotype has a count of ten or more. The chain carries TRBV4-3 and TRBJ2-5, with D tentatively TRBD1 or TRBD2 (5 bases each). The CDR3 totals 16 residues. Trimming left V 3 bases short and J 2 bases short, with 16 bases between. Germline V gives CDR1 LGHNA, CDR2 YSLEER. The CDR3, as DNA: TGCGCCAGCAGCCAGGGCCCCGGGGCAGGGCAAGAGACCCAGTACTTC. This gives the protein CASSQGPGAGQETQYF.

A few counts support this clonotype. The chain combines TRBV9 with TRBJ2-2; D is perhaps TRBD2 (6 bases). This CDR3 comprises 16 residues. Germline loops: CDR1 SGDLS, CDR2 YYNGEE. Trimming left V 3 bases short and J 6 bases short, with 18 bases between. The CDR3 DNA reads as TGTGCCAGCAGCGCGAGGAGGGTTGGGGACGCCGGGGAGCTGTTTTTT. Translation: CASSARRVGDAGELFF. The full variable domain, rest sourced from reference TRBV9 and TRBJ2-2, is DSGVTQTPKHLITATGQRVTLRCSPRSGDLSVYWYQQSLDQGLQFLIQYYNGEERAKGNILERFSAQQFPDLHSELNLSSLELGDSALYFCASSARRVGDAGELFFGEGSRLTVL.